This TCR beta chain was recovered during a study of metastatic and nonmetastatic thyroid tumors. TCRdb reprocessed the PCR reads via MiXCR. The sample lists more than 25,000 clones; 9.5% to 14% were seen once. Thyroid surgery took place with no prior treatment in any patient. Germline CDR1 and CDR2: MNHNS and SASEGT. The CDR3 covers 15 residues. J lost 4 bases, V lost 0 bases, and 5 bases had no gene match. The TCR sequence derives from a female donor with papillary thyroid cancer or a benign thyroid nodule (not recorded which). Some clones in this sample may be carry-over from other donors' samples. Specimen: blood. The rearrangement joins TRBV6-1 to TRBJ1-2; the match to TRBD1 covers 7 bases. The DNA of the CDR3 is TGTGCCAGCAGTGAAGCGCAGTCAGGGGGCTATGGCTACACCTTC. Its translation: CASSEAQSGGYGYTF.